A selection of T cell receptor beta chains follows, all from one sample in a study of CD8 T cells in ankylosing spondylitis. TCRdb passed the 5' RACE reads through MiXCR, listing each CDR3 protein once. The sample yields roughly 370,000 distinct CDR3 sequences, under 25% seen once. Sequencing was carried out using blood, either unsorted or a sorted T cell fraction (not recorded which). The receptors come from a male donor with ankylosing spondylitis. Both conserved end residues are part of each CDR3. D genes are given only for firm matches. Some rows mark clone size as missing; the rest say once, few, many or name a class of expanded clone.

CASSQVGEPQHF	TGTGCCAGCTCACAAGTAGGGGAGCCCCAGCATTTT	TRBV18	TRBJ1-5	-	12	-
CASSRLAGGPETQYF	TGTGCCAGCAGCAGGCTAGCGGGAGGGCCGGAGACCCAGTACTTC	TRBV12-3/TRBV12-4	TRBJ2-5	TRBD2	15	few
CASSQDRAWTYNEQFF	TGTGCCAGCAGCCAAGACCGGGCATGGACCTACAATGAGCAGTTCTTC	TRBV4-2	TRBJ2-1	-	16	many
CASSLGVDRGIHEQFF	TGCGCCAGCAGCTTGGGGGTGGACAGGGGTATCCATGAGCAGTTCTTC	TRBV5-1	TRBJ2-1	TRBD1	16	-
CATSDLSAGSYNEQFF	TGTGCCACCAGTGATTTGTCGGCGGGATCCTACAATGAGCAGTTCTTC	TRBV24-1	TRBJ2-1	-	16	-
CASSENRGSNVLTF	TGTGCCAGCAGTGAAAATAGGGGCTCCAACGTCCTGACTTTC	TRBV2	TRBJ2-6	-	14	few
CASRRSGTGENIQYF	TGTGCCAGCAGGCGGTCCGGGACAGGGGAAAACATTCAGTACTTC	TRBV28	TRBJ2-4	TRBD1	15	few
CASSLMAGEAYGYTF	TGCGCCAGCAGCTTGATGGCAGGGGAGGCGTATGGCTACACCTTC	TRBV5-1	TRBJ1-2	-	15	-
CSVALTGGYEQFF	TGCAGCGTTGCCCTAACGGGAGGGTACGAGCAGTTCTTC	TRBV29-1	TRBJ2-1	TRBD2	13	-
CASSRDLAENTGELFF	TGTGCCAGCAGTCGAGATCTAGCGGAGAACACCGGGGAGCTGTTTTTT	TRBV11-3	TRBJ2-2	TRBD2	16	-
CASSPPRDRTPANYGYTF	TGTGCCAGCAGCCCTCCTAGGGACAGAACCCCAGCTAACTATGGCTACACCTTC	TRBV12-3/TRBV12-4	TRBJ1-2	TRBD1	18	few
CASSLEGLTGAYEQYF	TGCGCCAGCAGCTTGGAGGGATTGACTGGAGCCTACGAGCAGTACTTC	TRBV5-1	TRBJ2-7	-	16	-
CSASSQGLAFGNEQFF	TGCAGTGCTAGTTCCCAGGGACTAGCATTTGGCAATGAGCAGTTCTTC	TRBV20-1	TRBJ2-1	TRBD2	16	-
CASSPGGAKNIQYF	TGTGCCAGCTCACCCGGGGGAGCCAAAAACATTCAGTACTTC	TRBV12-3/TRBV12-4	TRBJ2-4	-	14	few
CASSLKRSGSYTDTQYF	TGTGCCAGCAGTTTAAAGCGTAGCGGGAGCTACACAGATACGCAGTATTTT	TRBV12-3/TRBV12-4	TRBJ2-3	TRBD2	17	few
CASRPVSTYGYTF	TGCGCCAGCAGACCCGTCTCCACCTATGGCTACACCTTC	TRBV5-1	TRBJ1-2	-	13	few
CATLGYTEAFF	TGTGCCACACTGGGGTACACTGAAGCTTTCTTT	TRBV28	TRBJ1-1	-	11	-
CASSVTGRLYGYTF	TGTGCCAGCAGCGTGACGGGGAGGCTCTATGGCTACACCTTC	TRBV9	TRBJ1-2	-	14	once